The 27 T cell receptor beta chains below come from one sample, sequenced in a study of blood T cells in healthy people across ages. A J-beta primer mix and a sample-barcoded 5' primer were used in a second PCR of roughly 7 to 12 cycles. TCRdb independently ran MiXCR on the 5' RACE reads; one entry per CDR3 protein. The table includes about 780,000 distinct CDR3 sequences, more than 25% detected once. This sample was shared with a second study, whose subject was T cells of mothers and their children.

The material sequenced was blood. The origin of the receptors is a boy aged 5-17 years in good health.

This clonotype occurred a few times. The chain links TRBV24-1 to TRBJ1-4, with D unresolved. The germline V gene encodes CDR1 KGHDR and CDR2 SFDVKD. V lost 4 bases and J 7 bases, leaving 9 bases between the germline ends. The CDR3 spans 13 residues. The CDR3 region has the DNA TGTGCCACCAGTGAACCGATGAGTGAAAAACTGTTTTTT. Encoded protein: CATSEPMSEKLFF.

The sample holds a few counts of this clonotype. The rearrangement joins TRBV5-1 to TRBJ2-1; D remains unclear. The J call may be faulty, since TRBJ2-5 better matches the DNA end. Germline V lookup: CDR1 SGHRS, CDR2 YFSETQ. This CDR3 is 16 amino acids long. The CDR3 loop is CASSTNPVGAWETQYF. The CDR3 region has the DNA TGCGCCAGCAGCACCAACCCGGTCGGAGCCTGGGAGACCCAGTACTTC.

V and J are TRBV5-1 and TRBJ2-5; 11 nucleotides align to TRBD1. CDR3 length equals 18 residues. V dropped 5 bases and J dropped 1; count of bases not matched to a gene: 13. Germline-derived CDR1 and CDR2 are SGHRS and YFSETQ. The CDR3 region is CASRVRTGGPIFQETQYF. The DNA for the CDR3 is TGCGCCAGCAGAGTTAGGACAGGGGGCCCTATTTTCCAAGAGACCCAGTACTTC.

The V and J genes are TRBV4-2 and TRBJ2-5; D is possibly TRBD2 (6 bases). The end of the DNA fits TRBJ2-7 better, so the J call may be wrong. The CDR3 is 17 amino acids. The V gene's germline CDR1 is LGHNA and CDR2 YNFKEQ. The CDR3 bases are TGTGCCAGCAGCCAAGGCCTAGGACTACCCGGGTCCTACGAGCAGTACTTC. Its protein product is CASSQGLGLPGSYEQYF.

This clonotype was recorded a few times. This chain links TRBV20-1 with TRBJ2-5, with TRBD1 identical over 9 bases. The J call may be wrong; the DNA end is better matched by TRBJ2-7. CDR3 length: 16 residues. Germline loops: CDR1 DFQATT, CDR2 SNEGSKA (reference sequence). The CDR3 loop is CSARRSRDRVSYEQYF. The CDR3 nucleotides are TGCAGTGCTAGGCGAAGCCGGGACAGGGTTTCCTACGAGCAGTACTTC.

J is TRBJ1-6 and V is TRBV15; TRBD1 might be the D (5 bases). V was trimmed by 1 base and J by 3 bases, leaving 7 bases between them. In germline, CDR1 is LNHNV, CDR2 YYDKDF (reference sequence). The CDR3 loop spans 15 amino acids. The DNA of the CDR3 is TGTGCCACCAGCAGAGTCAGGGACTATAATTCACCCCTCCACTTT. It is translated as CATSRVRDYNSPLHF.

This clonotype was detected only a few times. This chain links TRBV7-8 with TRBJ1-5, with a possible D match to TRBD1 (5 bases). With 4 bases removed from V and 8 bases from J, the gap between germline ends came to 15 bases. This CDR3 has 14 amino acids. Germline V gene sequence: CDR1 SGHVS, CDR2 FQNEAQ. The CDR3 nucleotides are TGTGCCAGCAGCTCGGGACGGGACCAGGAGCCCCAGCATTTT. Protein product: CASSSGRDQEPQHF.

This clonotype was observed a few times. V and J are TRBV12-3 or TRBV12-4 and TRBJ2-3; 10 positions agree with TRBD2. The CDR3 consists of 16 residues. V shed 4 bases and J 2 bases; nucleotides not matched to a gene: 6. The CDR3 DNA sequence: TGTGCCAGCAGTTCTGTAGCGGGGGGCCACACAGATACGCAGTATTTT. This encodes CASSSVAGGHTDTQYF.

Only a few counts were recorded for this clonotype. The chain couples TRBV7-6 to TRBJ2-5, with D unresolved. CDR3 length: 15 residues. CDR1 is SGHVS, CDR2 FNYEAQ, per germline. V was trimmed by 2 bases and J by 4 bases, leaving 14 bases between them. CDR3 in DNA: TGTGCCAGCAGCTTAAGTCTGGAATTGGGAGAGACCCAGTACTTC. Its protein is CASSLSLELGETQYF.

This clonotype was counted a few times. The chain combines TRBV20-1 with TRBJ2-7; D perhaps matches TRBD2 (5 bases). This CDR3 comprises 11 residues. V was cut by 4 bases and J by 6 bases, with 10 bases left in between. Germline CDR1 and CDR2: DFQATT and SNEGSKA (reference sequence). The CDR3 region has the DNA TGCAGTGCTAAAACTAGTTCCGAGCAGTACTTC. This translates into CSAKTSSEQYF.

This clonotype showed up just a few times. V gene TRBV6-5 combines with J gene TRBJ1-4; D uncertain. Germline assignment: CDR1 MNHEY and CDR2 SVGAGI. The V gene lost 4 bases and the J gene lost 8 bases, with 26 bases spanning the gap. The CDR3 runs 18 residues. The CDR3: CASSSLGPRGYRAEKLFF. CDR3 coding DNA: TGTGCCAGCAGTTCCTTGGGCCCTCGCGGGTATCGGGCGGAAAAACTGTTTTTT.

J is TRBJ2-5 and V is TRBV5-8; 8 nucleotides line up with TRBD2. The length of the CDR3 is 16 residues. V lost 2 bases and J lost 4; bases outside the gene matches: 10. Germline-derived CDR1 and CDR2 are SGHTS and YDEGEE. In DNA, the CDR3 is TGTGCCAGCAGCTTACTTACGGGGGGGTATCGAGAGACCCAGTACTTC. Amino acid sequence: CASSLLTGGYRETQYF.

The chain combines TRBV30 with TRBJ1-5; weak D call: TRBD1 (6 bases). The CDR3 consists of 14 residues. CDR1 and CDR2 from the germline V gene are GTSNPN and SVGIG (reference sequence). The V gene lost 4 bases and the J gene lost 5 bases, with 15 bases spanning the gap. CDR3 sequence reads: CAWTAGTRDQPQHF. As DNA, the CDR3 is TGTGCCTGGACCGCCGGGACAAGAGATCAGCCCCAGCATTTT.

This clonotype has a handful of counts. This chain's CDR3 is CATLQGGSRTDTQYF. CDR3 DNA sequence: TGTGCCACCCTCCAGGGGGGGAGTCGCACAGATACGCAGTATTTT. This chain joins TRBV6-1 and TRBJ2-3; D may be TRBD1 or TRBD2 (7 bases each). This CDR3 is 15 amino acids long. In germline, CDR1 is MNHNS, CDR2 SASEGT. Trimming removed 10 bases at V and 1 base at J, with 18 bases between.

The chain uses TRBV7-9 and TRBJ2-7; no firm D call. The germline V gene has CDR1 SEHNR and CDR2 FQNEAQ (reference sequence). V was clipped by 4 bases and J by 4 bases, with 14 bases between them. This CDR3 contains 14 residues. CDR3 sequence (DNA): TGTGCCAGCAGCTCTACTCTTGAGCAGTACGAGCAGTACTTC. Protein sequence: CASSSTLEQYEQYF.

A word on this clonotype: One junction end does not reproduce the germline sequence, and a read error may be involved. The chain carries TRBV4-2 and TRBJ2-1; 15 nucleotides line up with TRBD2. Germline V gives CDR1 LGHNA, CDR2 YNFKEQ. CDR3 length: 19 amino acids. The CDR3 region has the DNA TGTGTCAGCAGCCAAGATAGCGGCCGGACTAGCGGGGGGGCTGGTGAGCAGTTCTTC. This gives the protein CVSSQDSGRTSGGAGEQFF.

The chain uses TRBV2 and TRBJ1-6, with TRBD1 matching 7 bases. Germline V gene lookup returns CDR1 SNHLY and CDR2 FYNNEI. CDR3 length equals 19 residues. After removal of 1 base from V and 0 bases from J, the junction contained 9 bases not matched to a gene. CDR3 sequence: CASSEVGQPLSSYNSPLHF. CDR3 nucleotide sequence: TGTGCCAGCAGTGAAGTGGGACAGCCCCTGAGCTCCTATAATTCACCCCTCCACTTT.

This clonotype was found a few times. The chain uses TRBV7-9 and TRBJ1-1; D is possibly TRBD1 (5 bases). CDR3 size: 14 residues. V lost 5 bases, J lost 3 bases, and 13 bases lay in between. From germline, CDR1 is SEHNR and CDR2 FQNEAQ (reference sequence). DNA of the CDR3: TGTGCCAGCAGCCTTACGGGGGGGGACACTGAAGCTTTCTTT. Amino acids: CASSLTGGDTEAFF.

J is TRBJ2-3 and V is TRBV18; weak D call: TRBD2 (5 bases). Germline loops: CDR1 KGHSH, CDR2 LQKENI. The V end was cut by 2 bases, the J end by 9 bases, with 12 bases between. The CDR3 has 13 amino acids. CDR3 sequence: CASSPSTSGTQYF. CDR3 bases: TGTGCCAGCTCACCATCAACCTCGGGGACGCAGTATTTT.

The chain recombines TRBV5-1 with TRBJ1-2; D is perhaps TRBD1 (5 bases). The germline V and J ends were trimmed by 4 bases and 9 bases, with 22 bases remaining between them. CDR3 length equals 15 residues. Germline-derived CDR1 and CDR2 are SGHRS and YFSETQ. DNA for the CDR3: TGCGCCAGCAGCCTCGCGGGGACCGGTTATAATAGCTACACCTTC. Protein sequence: CASSLAGTGYNSYTF. The full variable domain, with the rest looked up from reference TRBV5-1 and TRBJ1-2, is KAGVTQTPRYLIKTRGQQVTLSCSPISGHRSVSWYQQTPGQGLQFLFEYFSETQRNKGNFPGRFSGRQFSNSRSEMNVSTLELGDSALYLCASSLAGTGYNSYTFGSGTRLTVV.

The chain carries TRBV4-1 and TRBJ2-5; D may be TRBD1 or TRBD2 (6 bases each). The germline CDR1 and CDR2 sequences are MGHRA and YSYEKL. The length of the CDR3 is 16 residues. With 2 bases removed from V and 5 bases from J, the gap between germline ends came to 18 bases. CDR3 sequence reads: CASSQKGGEGFETQYF. The CDR3 DNA sequence: TGCGCCAGCAGCCAAAAGGGGGGTGAAGGGTTTGAGACCCAGTACTTC.

Only one count was recorded for this clonotype. J is TRBJ1-1 and V is TRBV3-1; possibly TRBD1 for D (5 bases). This CDR3 comprises 14 residues. Trimming pared 3 bases from V and 12 bases from J, leaving 20 bases between. CDR1 is LGHDT, CDR2 YNNKEL, per germline (reference sequence). As DNA, the CDR3 is TGTGCCAGCAGCCATCAAGGGGTCGGGATTAAAACTTTCTTT. It yields the protein CASSHQGVGIKTFF.

This clonotype was counted only a few times. The rearrangement uses TRBV28 and TRBJ2-5, with D possibly TRBD2 on 5 matching bases. Germline values: CDR1 MDHEN, CDR2 SYDVKM. The ends were cut back, 5 bases at V and 2 bases at J, with 18 bases in the middle. The CDR3 has 16 amino acids. The CDR3: CASSQPGWTPQETQYF. For the CDR3, the DNA is TGTGCCAGCAGTCAACCGGGGTGGACTCCTCAAGAGACCCAGTACTTC.

The chain combines TRBV5-1 with TRBJ1-1; D ambiguous. The germline V gene has CDR1 SGHRS and CDR2 YFSETQ. Trimming took 4 bases from V and 3 from J, leaving 10 bases between them. CDR3 length: 13 amino acids. This chain's CDR3 is CASSPRVDTEAFF. CDR3 sequence (DNA): TGCGCCAGCAGCCCAAGGGTGGACACTGAAGCTTTCTTT.

This rearrangement joins TRBV12-3 or TRBV12-4 to TRBJ2-4; D perhaps matches TRBD2 (7 bases). V was cut by 8 bases and J by 4 bases, with 15 bases left in between. This CDR3 has 14 amino acids. The CDR3 sequence is CASLGRGGKNIQYF. In nucleotides, the CDR3 is TGTGCCAGCCTTGGGAGGGGGGGGAAAAACATTCAGTACTTC.

This clonotype has a count of ten or more. The chain employs TRBV7-2 and TRBJ1-1, with 9 positions matching TRBD1. After removal of 5 bases from V and 3 bases from J, the junction contained 4 bases not matched to a gene. CDR1 and CDR2 from the germline V gene are SGHTA and FQGNSA. The CDR3 extends over 14 amino acids. The CDR3 region is CASSQTGGDTEAFF. The CDR3 DNA follows: TGTGCCAGCAGCCAGACAGGGGGGGACACTGAAGCTTTCTTT.

This clonotype was counted a few times. The rearrangement links TRBV27 to TRBJ2-5; 7 bases agree with TRBD2. The J call may not be correct, given that the DNA end is closer to TRBJ2-7. Germline CDR1 is MNHEY and CDR2 is SMNVEV (reference sequence). The CDR3 runs to 17 residues. CDR3 nucleotide sequence: TGTGCCAGCAGTTTAAGCTGGGGGGGAGAAGCGGCCTACGAGCAGTACTTC. Protein: CASSLSWGGEAAYEQYF.